This paragraph reports one T cell receptor beta chain. No antigen is known for it. The input lacks base qualities; no much larger clone sits a single base away. These data belong to a study of CD8+CD57+ T cells in acquired aplastic anemia (dated by TCRdb to 2016 to 2019). Concerning the study at large: On average, sorted CD4+ and CD8+ cells yielded approximately 3 ug of extracted DNA, with a range of roughly 0.17 to 27.4 ug. A CD8+CD57+ expansion meant a frequency higher than the mean frequency seen in healthy subjects. Broad study findings and their caveats: Between patients and healthy controls, no significant difference in CD8+ Simpson's diversity was found (P=0.060). Around 27 CD8+ CDR3 sequences were found to be shared between patients and controls, but these sequences appeared to be highly expressed in patients and within the immunodominant clones of the patients.

The CDR3 spans 12 residues, from the cysteine through the phenylalanine. The read is trimmed to its CDR3 DNA, 36 bases read in frame from base 1. V is pared back by 4 bases and J by 11 bases, with 14 bases lying between the germline termini. From the germline V gene, CDR1 is SNHLY and CDR2 is FYNNEI. Genomic DNA was used as template for profiling of TCR beta VDJ combinations and CDR3 sequences. TCR repertoire sequencing was run on an Illumina HiSeq 2000. The original methods were these. TRBV/TRBJ rearrangement plots, CDR3 size and DJ length profiles, and Simpson's diversity index were used to assess repertoires. The most abundant DNA sequence in the deep sequencing data was defined as the immunodominant clone. CDR3 amino acid sequences were screened for sharing across subjects and compared with published repertoires and the VDJdb database. TCRdb handled the public reads itself, with Q25 trimming in fastp and clone calling in MiXCR, and kept productive beta chains. CDR3 protein duplicates are merged, each entry listing the most common genes and DNA. The V and J calls reflect TCRdb's pipeline rather than the authors' work. The sample table lists about 160,000 distinct CDR3 sequences, roughly two thirds of them with a count of one. Together, the top ten hold around 45% of the sample.

Flow cytometry had shown CD8+CD57+ cell expansion in the patients selected for sequencing. All patients had severe acquired aplastic anemia diagnosed by International Study of Aplastic Anemia and Agranulocytosis and Camitta criteria. No patient had received any therapy when blood was sampled. The study deep-sequenced TCR repertoires of sorted CD4+ and CD8+ blood T cells from severe aplastic anemia patients and healthy subjects. Patients were enrolled in the USA under clinicaltrials.gov protocols 00001620, 01623167, 00001397, 00071045, 00081523 and 00961064. Ficoll-Paque density gradient centrifugation was used to isolate peripheral blood mononuclear cells. Before DNA extraction, CD4+ and CD8+ T cells were sorted with FACS or magnetic beads.

This clonotype was obtained from a human donor with aplastic anemia. The sequenced sample consisted of sorted CD4+, CD8+, or CD8+CD57+ T cells (not recorded which) from PBMCs. The chain joins TRBV2 to TRBJ1-1; the best D guess is TRBD1, with 6 bases matching. CDR3 reads: CASSATGLDAFF. The nucleotide sequence is given as TGTGCCAGCAGTGCTACAGGGTTGGATGCTTTCTTT.